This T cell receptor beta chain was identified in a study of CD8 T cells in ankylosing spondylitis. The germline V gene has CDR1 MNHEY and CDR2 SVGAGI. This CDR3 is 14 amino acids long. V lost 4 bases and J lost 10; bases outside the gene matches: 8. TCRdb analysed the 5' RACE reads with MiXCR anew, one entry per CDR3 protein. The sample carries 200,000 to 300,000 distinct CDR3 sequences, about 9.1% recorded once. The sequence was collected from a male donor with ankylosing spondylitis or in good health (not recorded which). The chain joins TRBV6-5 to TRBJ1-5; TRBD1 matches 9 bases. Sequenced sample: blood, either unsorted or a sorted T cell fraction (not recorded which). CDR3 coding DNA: TGTGCCAGCAGTTCCCGGGGACAGGGAAGACCCCAGCATTTT. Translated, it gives CASSSRGQGRPQHF.